This passage covers 21 T cell receptor beta chains from one sample sequenced in a study of CD8+ T cells in alopecia areata. cDNA reverse transcribed from extracted RNA served as the sequencing template. The repertoire was sequenced with immunoSEQ multiplex PCR; TCRdb's copy has only in-frame clones and lacks some. The sample was found to contain about 270,000 clones, and every one recurs. Using CD4, CD8alpha, NKG2D, NKG2ACE and other markers, pooled cutaneous lymph node cells were sorted. Source material: CD4+ T cells sorted from a lymph node. The source of these receptors is a C3H/HeJ mouse with alopecia areata. The strain is characterized by the MHC haplotype H2-k.

As for this clone: The gene names here belong to mouse. The read ends 4 residues early relative to the CDR3; the germline J gene fills the gap. The V gene is TRBV5, the J gene TRBJ2-3; TRBD2 agrees at 8 bases. Per the germline V gene, CDR1 is LGHNA and CDR2 is YNLKQL (reference sequence). This CDR3 has 17 amino acids. V shed 0 bases, J shed 0 bases, and the junction held 5 bases outside the gene matches. CDR3 DNA, as far as it was read: TGTGCCAGCAGCCAAGACAACTGGGGGTCTAGTGCAGAA. Amino acid sequence: CASSQDNWGSSAE. The full-length CDR3 reads as CASSQDNWGSSAETLYF.

This clone has just a few counts. Any gene name here is a mouse gene name. The read stops 4 residues short of the end of the CDR3; the missing end is completed from the germline J gene. V and J are TRBV13-1 and TRBJ2-1; TRBD2 aligns across 9 bases. V lost 5 bases, J lost 4 bases, and 4 bases stayed unmatched. The CDR3 runs 14 residues. Germline V lookup: CDR1 NSHNY, CDR2 SYGAGN. Here the CDR3 reads CASRPGTGYAEQFF. The part of the CDR3 DNA that was read is TGTGCCAGCAGGCCCGGGACTGGGTATGCT.

In regard to this clone: Germline and genes here are mouse. The read terminates 4 residues before the CDR3 end, so the remaining end is supplied by the germline J gene. The rearrangement joins TRBV1 to TRBJ2-3; 7 bases line up with TRBD2. CDR3 length: 15 amino acids. The V and J ends lost 6 bases and 0 bases, in that order; junction bases with no gene match: 6. The germline V gene has CDR1 NSQYPW and CDR2 LRSPGD (reference sequence). The CDR3 region is CTCRPLGSSAETLYF. The CDR3 DNA, read in part, is TGCACCTGCAGACCACTGGGGTCTAGTGCAGAA.

This clone was counted at least ten times. Genes here carry mouse names. The read comes to an end 4 residues before the CDR3 does, leaving the germline J gene to fill in the end. The chain uses TRBV17 and TRBJ1-1; 11 nucleotides line up with TRBD1. The CDR3 sequence is 13 residues long. After removal of 7 bases from V and 4 bases from J, the junction contained 2 bases not matched to a gene. Germline V gene lookup returns CDR1 MNHDT and CDR2 YYDKIL. This chain's CDR3 is CASKGQGGTEVFF. Incomplete CDR3 DNA: TGTGCTAGCAAGGGACAGGGGGGCACA.

Worth noting for this clone: Gene names are mouse gene names. The CDR3 end is not reached by the read, which stops 4 residues before it; the germline J gene fills it in. V gene TRBV13-1 combines with J gene TRBJ2-1; TRBD1 aligns across 8 bases. Losses at the gene ends were 5 bases for V and 4 bases for J; bases not matched to a gene: 5. Germline CDR1 NSHNY, CDR2 SYGAGN. The CDR3 contains 14 residues. The covered CDR3 bases are TGTGCCAGCAGGGATCAGGGGGCTTATGCT. This gives the protein CASRDQGAYA. Given in full, the CDR3 is CASRDQGAYAEQFF.

This clone has just a few counts. The gene symbols are mouse symbols. The missing CDR3 end, 4 residues past where the read stops, is filled in from the germline J gene. The sample holds other DNA sequences that translate to the same CDR3. This sequence joins TRBV19 and TRBJ2-3; maybe TRBD2 (5 bases). The germline CDR1 and CDR2 sequences are FNHDT and SITEND (reference sequence). V lost 2 bases and J lost 0, with 10 bases in between. The CDR3 covers 15 residues. The covered CDR3 bases are TGTGCCAGCAGTATTTGGGGATCTAGTGCAGAA. Translation gives CASSIWGSSAE. The whole CDR3 is CASSIWGSSAETLYF.

This clone was observed a few times. The genes and germline here are from mouse. The read ends 4 residues early relative to the CDR3; the germline J gene fills the gap. V gene TRBV31 combines with J gene TRBJ2-7; the match to TRBD2 covers 9 bases. The CDR3 extends over 14 amino acids. CDR1 GKSSPN and CDR2 SITVG come from the germline V gene. The CDR3 loop reads CAWGGPDWGYEQYF. CDR3 DNA (partial): TGTGCCTGGGGGGGACCCGACTGGGGGTAT.

In this sample, this clone turned up a few times. Each gene name is a mouse one. Read coverage stops 4 residues before the CDR3 terminus; the germline J gene supplies the remainder. V usage is TRBV2 and J usage is TRBJ2-5; 11 bases are a match to TRBD2. Germline values: CDR1 LGHNA, CDR2 YSYQKL. The V gene end was trimmed by 1 base and the J gene end by 3 bases; junction bases not matched to a gene: 0. This CDR3 has 15 residues. CDR3 residues: CASSQGLGGQDTQYF. Incomplete CDR3 DNA: TGTGCCAGCAGCCAAGGACTGGGGGGGCAAGAC. Combining the CDR3 with reference TRBV2 and TRBJ2-5 gives the whole variable domain DPKIIQKPKYLVAVTGSEKILICEQYLGHNAMYWYRQSAKKPLEFMFSYSYQKLMDNQTASSRFQPQSSKKNHLDLQITALKPDDSATYFCASSQGLGGQDTQYFGPGTRLLVL.

This clone was counted only a few times. All gene names here are mouse names. The CDR3 is cut off 4 residues early in the read; its end comes from the germline J gene. The chain links TRBV5 to TRBJ2-4; D possibly corresponds to TRBD1 (6 bases). The ends were cut back, 1 base at V and 2 bases at J, with 10 bases in the middle. Germline values: CDR1 LGHNA, CDR2 YNLKQL (reference sequence). The CDR3 covers 15 residues. The covered CDR3 bases are TGTGCCAGCAGCCAAGCGGGACACCTTCAAAAC. Encoded protein: CASSQAGHLQN. The complete CDR3 sequence is CASSQAGHLQNTLYF.

This clone showed up just a few times. Gene names and germline match the mouse. The read comes to an end 3 residues before the CDR3 does, leaving the germline J gene to fill in the end. Other DNA variants within this sample encode the same CDR3. This chain joins TRBV13-1 and TRBJ1-6; D gene ambiguous. TRBJ1-6 belongs to the ORF category, with a function that is uncertain. Between the trimmed V and J ends, which lost 2 bases and 7 bases, there was a span of 7 bases. There are 13 residues in the CDR3. Germline CDR1 is NSHNY and CDR2 is SYGAGN. CDR3 residues: CASSDNINSPLYF. The sequenced CDR3 bases are TGTGCCAGCAGTGACAACATAAATTCGCCC.

A note on this clone: Gene and germline names: mouse. The read stops 4 residues short of the end of the CDR3; the missing end is completed from the germline J gene. Distinct nucleotide sequences in the sample also encode this CDR3. The chain combines TRBV31 with TRBJ2-3; 10 bases agree with TRBD2. Germline loops: CDR1 GKSSPN, CDR2 SITVG. V dropped 1 base and J dropped 1; count of bases not matched to a gene: 2. The CDR3 is 15 residues long. CDR3 DNA (partial): TGTGCCTGGAGTCCTGGGGGGGCGGGTGCAGAA. It translates to CAWSPGGAGAE. The complete CDR3 protein is CAWSPGGAGAETLYF. Supplemented by reference TRBV31 and TRBJ2-3, the full variable domain reads AQTIHQWPVAEIKAVGSPLSLGCTIKGKSSPNLYWYWQATGGTLQQLFYSITVGQVESVVQLNLSASRPKDDQFILSTEKLLLSHSGFYLCAWSPGGAGAETLYFGSGTRLTVL.

As for this clone: Gene names follow the mouse nomenclature. The read stops 4 residues short of the end of the CDR3; the missing end is completed from the germline J gene. The rearrangement uses TRBV1 and TRBJ2-5, with TRBD1 matching over 7 bases. The V gene end was trimmed by 0 bases and the J gene end by 2 bases; junction bases not matched to a gene: 2. Germline CDR1 and CDR2: NSQYPW and LRSPGD (reference sequence). This CDR3 has 15 residues. CDR3 sequence: CTCSADRTGQDTQYF. The DNA read from the CDR3 is TGCACCTGCAGTGCAGATCGGACAGGCCAAGAC. The full variable domain, with the rest looked up from reference TRBV1 and TRBJ2-5, is VTLLEQNPRWRLVPRGQAVNLRCILKNSQYPWMSWYQQDLQKQLQWLFTLRSPGDKEVKSLPGADYLATRVTDTELRLQVANMSQGRTLYCTCSADRTGQDTQYFGPGTRLLVL.

This clone was observed a few times. The genes and germline here are from mouse. The read stops 4 residues short of the end of the CDR3; the missing end is completed from the germline J gene. The chain couples TRBV13-1 to TRBJ2-1; D not certain. The V gene lost 1 base and the J gene lost 4 bases, with 6 bases spanning the gap. CDR1 is NSHNY and CDR2 is SYGAGN in the germline V gene. The CDR3 runs 13 residues. The sequenced CDR3 bases are TGTGCCAGCAGTGATCTCCAGTATGCT. Protein product: CASSDLQYA. The whole CDR3 protein is CASSDLQYAEQFF.

The sample holds a few counts of this clone. Gene labels here are mouse ones. The observed sequence ends 4 residues before the CDR3 terminus, with the missing tail filled in from the germline J gene. The J gene is TRBJ2-1, the V gene TRBV13-2; 11 bases agree with TRBD2. Germline V gives CDR1 NNHNN, CDR2 SYGAGS (reference sequence). This CDR3 has 15 amino acids. Partial CDR3 DNA: TGTGCCAGCGGTGACCGTCGGGACTGGGGGGCT. It encodes CASGDRRDWGA. The full CDR3 is CASGDRRDWGAEQFF.

This clone was seen ten or more times. Gene names are mouse gene names. With the read ending 4 residues before the CDR3 end, the germline J gene is used to fill in that end. Distinct nucleotide sequences in the sample also encode this CDR3. The chain joins TRBV13-1 to TRBJ1-1; D is unclear. The ends were cut back, 0 bases at V and 0 bases at J, with 3 bases in the middle. The CDR3 contains 13 residues. Germline CDR1 and CDR2: NSHNY and SYGAGN. The sequenced part of the CDR3 DNA is TGTGCCAGCAGTGATGCAACAAACACA. Translating it yields CASSDATNT. The entire CDR3 protein reads CASSDATNTEVFF.

This clone occurred a few times. Gene names are mouse gene names. The CDR3 end is not reached by the read, which stops 4 residues before it; the germline J gene fills it in. The same CDR3 is also encoded by other DNA sequences in this sample. The chain uses TRBV13-2 and TRBJ2-7; 9 positions match TRBD2. CDR1 is NNHNN and CDR2 is SYGAGS in the germline V gene (reference sequence). The CDR3 is made up of 15 amino acids. The sequenced CDR3 bases are TGTGCCAGCGGTGATCCCGGCCTGGGGGGGTAT. Its translation: CASGDPGLGGY. The entire CDR3 protein reads CASGDPGLGGYEQYF.

Worth noting for this clone: Gene and germline names: mouse. The CDR3 extends 4 residues past the end of the read, so its final part is completed from the germline J gene. The rearrangement joins TRBV5 to TRBJ2-1, with TRBD2 matching over 9 bases. The CDR3 loop spans 15 amino acids. The J segment lost 3 bases and the V segment lost 0 bases, leaving 0 bases of the junction unmatched. CDR1 is LGHNA and CDR2 is YNLKQL in the germline V gene (reference sequence). The CDR3 is CASSQDGGAYAEQFF. CDR3 DNA (partial): TGTGCCAGCAGCCAAGATGGGGGGGCCTATGCT.

The table lists this clone with a few counts. Gene names and germline match the mouse. This sample includes further DNA sequences coding for the same CDR3. The CDR3 DNA, read in part, is TGTGCCAGCAGTATAGTTGGGGGGGCAGAA. It yields the protein CASSIVGGAE. The entire CDR3 protein reads CASSIVGGAETLYF. V gene TRBV19 combines with J gene TRBJ2-3; TRBD2 matches at 7 bases. From the germline J gene comes the end of the CDR3, since the read stops 4 residues before it. Per the germline V gene, CDR1 is FNHDT and CDR2 is SITEND (reference sequence). The CDR3 spans 14 residues. After removal of 0 bases from V and 3 bases from J, the junction contained 1 base not matched to a gene. Using reference TRBV19 and TRBJ2-3 for the parts outside the CDR3, the full variable domain is GGIITQTPKFLIGQEGQKLTLKCQQNFNHDTMYWYRQDSGKGLRLIYYSITENDLQKGDLSEGYDASREKKSSFSLTVTSAQKNEMAVFLCASSIVGGAETLYFGSGTRLTVL.

In its sample, this clone was seen a few times. Genes and germline are mouse. The CDR3 goes on 4 residues after the read ends, and that part is filled in from the germline J gene. The genes are TRBV17 and TRBJ2-3, with 8 bases matching TRBD2. Germline V gene sequence: CDR1 MNHDT, CDR2 YYDKIL. V trimming: 3 bases; J trimming: 0 bases; junction bases outside the gene matches: 5. The CDR3 extends over 16 amino acids. The sequenced part of the CDR3 DNA is TGTGCTAGCAGTAGTTGGGGGGGGTCTAGTGCAGAA. Its translation: CASSSWGGSSAE. The entire CDR3 protein is CASSSWGGSSAETLYF. Complete variable domain (other parts from reference TRBV17 and TRBJ2-3): DTTVKQNPRYKLARVGKPVNLICSQTMNHDTMYWYQKKPNQAPKLLLFYYDKILNREADTFEKFQSSRPNNSFCSLYIGSAGLEYSAMYLCASSSWGGSSAETLYFGSGTRLTVL.

This clone was counted a few times. Mouse names are used for the genes. The read gets to within 4 residues of the CDR3 end, and the germline J gene fills in the rest. The chain combines TRBV1 with TRBJ2-5; 9 positions match TRBD2. V shed 1 base and J 3 bases; nucleotides not matched to a gene: 2. The CDR3 length is 15 residues. CDR1 NSQYPW and CDR2 LRSPGD come from the germline V gene (reference sequence). Partial CDR3 DNA: TGCACCTGCAGTGCAGCCGGGACTGGGCAAGAC. As protein: CTCSAAGTGQD. The complete CDR3 sequence is CTCSAAGTGQDTQYF.

For this clone: All gene names here are mouse names. The sample carries other DNA sequences with the same CDR3. The chain's CDR3 is CASSEGLGGAETLYF. CDR3 DNA, as far as it was read: TGTGCCAGCAGTGAGGGACTGGGGGGCGCAGAA. The chain links TRBV13-1 to TRBJ2-3; 12 bases align to TRBD2. The read terminates 4 residues ahead of where the CDR3 ends, so the germline J gene completes it. The length of the CDR3 is 15 residues. The germline gives CDR1 NSHNY, CDR2 SYGAGN. V lost 2 bases and J lost 3; bases outside the gene matches: 1.